This T cell receptor beta chain was sequenced during a study of T-cell reconstitution after alpha-beta-depleted transplantation in children. Regarding this clonotype: Its antigen remains unknown.

General study findings and limits: By one year post-transplant, T-cell counts and diversity largely arose from T cells that were newly produced.

Researchers prepared the TCRbeta library using unique molecular identifiers, the study reports. TCRdb ran MiXCR on the PCR reads and lists one entry per CDR3 protein. The sample has around 580,000 distinct CDR3 sequences, about a quarter seen once. Germline V gives CDR1 SGHAT, CDR2 FQNNGV. This CDR3 spans 13 amino acids. V was pared by 6 bases and J by 3 bases, with 11 bases between. Sequenced here: PBMCs, sampled before TCRalphabeta/CD19-depleted stem cell transplant. The receptor was isolated from a boy under three years old with Wiskott-Aldrich syndrome, due to receive a stem cell transplant. The chain uses TRBV11-2 and TRBJ1-1, with D unclear. DNA of the CDR3: TGTGCCAGCAGAGCGAGGGTTGACACTGAAGCTTTCTTT. It specifies CASRARVDTEAFF.